This T cell receptor (beta chain) was sequenced during a study of cytomegalovirus exposure and HLA in healthy donors. PCR primers comprised 60 Vbeta and 13 Jbeta primers. The data were produced by immunoSEQ multiplex PCR, yet TCRdb's version contains in-frame clones alone and is incomplete. Here the sample spans just over 150,000 clones, 65% to 85% being singletons. The CDR3 length is 13 residues. Trimming took 5 bases from V and 3 from J, leaving 8 bases between them. Per germline, CDR1 LNHDA and CDR2 SQIVND (reference sequence). The TCR originated in a male donor in good health and CMV-seropositive. The rearrangement joins TRBV19 to TRBJ1-3; D gene ambiguous. The sequencing sample was made of PBMCs. The CDR3 bases are TGTGCCAGTAGTGCCGGCGGTGGAAACACCATATATTTT. Translating gives CASSAGGGNTIYF.